This TCR beta chain was found in a study of T cell responses to AZD1222 COVID-19 vaccine. This CDR3 is 12 amino acids long. Looked up from germline, CDR1 is SGHTA and CDR2 is FQGNSA. V was pared by 2 bases and J by 5 bases, with 6 bases between. Sequenced by immunoSEQ multiplex PCR; TCRdb stores in-frame clones only, minus some. This sample has 90,000 to 130,000 clones, with approximately 89% found just once. The study's findings and limits: The span of vaccine-associated CD4 TCRs extended across spike, with dominance at 160-218 and 743-854. Clonal diversity was possibly underestimated; the donors were predominantly white British and more often female. Rises in breadth and depth of Spike-specific TCRs came after two AZD1222 doses. Nearly half of the spike-specific TCRs reportedly recognize variant regions that carry no mutations.

This clone came up once. Its antigen is unknown. This TCR came from an adult in good health. The sample in question was peripheral blood, obtained on day 0 of MenACWY control vaccination. The rearrangement links TRBV7-2 to TRBJ2-5; D not certain. The CDR3 DNA reads as TGTGCCAGCAGCTTATTATGGGAGACCCAGTACTTC. Translating gives CASSLLWETQYF.